The clone carrying this TCR beta chain was seen a few times. The CDR3 totals 15 residues. V was cut by 0 bases and J by 4 bases, with 12 bases left in between. Germline CDR1 is MGHRA and CDR2 is YSYEKL. These data come from a study of T cell changes during pregnancy in multiple sclerosis. Repertoires were generated with immunoSEQ multiplex PCR, while TCRdb's copy carries only in-frame clones and drops some. The table has about 40,000 clones, 90% to 95% seen once; the top ten hold approximately 8.4%. The source was CD8+ T cells from peripheral blood mononuclear cells, collected before pregnancy. This sequence originates from a female donor with multiple sclerosis, enrolled in a pregnancy study. The chain employs TRBV4-1 and TRBJ2-5, with D maybe TRBD1 (5 bases). The CDR3 spells CASSQDQNRPETQYF. Here the CDR3 DNA reads TGCGCCAGCAGCCAAGATCAGAACAGGCCAGAGACCCAGTACTTC.